These T cell receptor beta chains were read from a single sample in a study of cytomegalovirus exposure and HLA in healthy donors. The method was immunoSEQ multiplex PCR; TCRdb's version includes in-frame clones alone and lacks a portion of them. Altogether about 37,000 clones are present, around 74% being singletons, with the ten largest covering 6.3%. Input material: PBMCs. The source is a man younger than 45 in good health and CMV-seronegative. Each CDR3 is given with its conserved first and last residue. A D gene is named only where the DNA matches it firmly. Clone size is not always given. Where it is, it says once, few, many or a class for expanded clones.

d_call	v_call	j_call	clone_size	cdr3_nt	cdr3_aa
-	TRBV21-1	TRBJ1-5	few	TGTGCCAGCAGCAATTCGACAGGCCGTAGCAATCAGCCCCAGCATTTT	CASSNSTGRSNQPQHF
TRBD2	TRBV7-3	TRBJ2-3	-	TGTGCCAGCAGCTTATTTCAGATAGCGGGAGTCCCAGATACGCAGTATTTT	CASSLFQIAGVPDTQYF
-	TRBV6-5	TRBJ1-1	few	TGTGCCAGCAGGCGAACAGGGATGGGGAGCACTGAAGCTTTCTTT	CASRRTGMGSTEAFF
-	TRBV19	TRBJ1-1	-	TGTGCCAGTAACGAGGGGGGGACTGAAGCTTTCTTT	CASNEGGTEAFF
-	TRBV4-1	TRBJ1-4	-	TGCGCCAGCAGCCAATGGCGGAAGGAAAAACTGTTTTTT	CASSQWRKEKLFF
-	TRBV19	TRBJ1-1	few	TGTGCCAGTACCGCCGCCCCCGGCCGGGTGACTGAAGCTTTCTTT	CASTAAPGRVTEAFF
-	TRBV5-4	TRBJ2-7	few	TGTGCCAGCAGCTTACCCAGCGGATTCTCTTACGAGCAGTACTTC	CASSLPSGFSYEQYF
TRBD1	TRBV5-1	TRBJ1-1	-	TGCGCCAGCAGCACTGGACAGGGATCGAACACTGAAGCTTTCTTT	CASSTGQGSNTEAFF
-	TRBV5-1	TRBJ2-3	-	TGCGCCAGCAGCCTTGGGCGCACAGATACGCAGTATTTT	CASSLGRTDTQYF
TRBD2	TRBV2	TRBJ2-4	-	TGTGCCAGCAGGGGGCTAGCGGGAGGAGCCAAAAACATTCAGTACTTC	CASRGLAGGAKNIQYF
TRBD2	TRBV30	TRBJ2-7	-	TGTGCCTGGAGTGATGGTGGAGGGACTAACGAGCAGTACTTC	CAWSDGGGTNEQYF
-	TRBV2	TRBJ2-7	medium-sized	TGTGCCAGCAGCCGACTAGACACCTACGAGCAGTACTTC	CASSRLDTYEQYF
TRBD2	TRBV4-1	TRBJ2-4	-	TGCGCCAGCAGCCAAGAAAGCGGGGGAAGCAAAAACATTCAGTACTTC	CASSQESGGSKNIQYF
-	TRBV29-1	TRBJ2-7	-	TGCAGCGTTGGAAACATACCGGGACACAAAGCCCCCTCCTACGAGCAGTACTTC	CSVGNIPGHKAPSYEQYF
-	TRBV4-1	TRBJ1-1	few	TGCGCCAGCAGCCACGTGAGCGGGGTTACTGAAGCTTTCTTT	CASSHVSGVTEAFF
TRBD2	TRBV6-4	TRBJ2-1	few	TGTGCCAGCACCAAAAGCGGGGGACACAACAATGAGCAGTTCTTC	CASTKSGGHNNEQFF
-	TRBV5-1	TRBJ1-5	few	TGCGCCAGCAGCTTGGAGGGGGGGCAGCCCCAGCATTTT	CASSLEGGQPQHF
TRBD1	TRBV7-8	TRBJ1-3	-	TGTGCCAGCAGCTTATTGGACAGGGCCTTAGGCACCATATATTTT	CASSLLDRALGTIYF
-	TRBV6-1	TRBJ2-5	-	TGTGCCAGCAGTGAAGCGAGTTTCTGGGCAGAAGAGACCCAGTACTTC	CASSEASFWAEETQYF
TRBD1	TRBV5-4	TRBJ1-2	-	TGTGCCAGCAGCCTACAAGACAGGGGGCGAGGCTACACCTTC	CASSLQDRGRGYTF